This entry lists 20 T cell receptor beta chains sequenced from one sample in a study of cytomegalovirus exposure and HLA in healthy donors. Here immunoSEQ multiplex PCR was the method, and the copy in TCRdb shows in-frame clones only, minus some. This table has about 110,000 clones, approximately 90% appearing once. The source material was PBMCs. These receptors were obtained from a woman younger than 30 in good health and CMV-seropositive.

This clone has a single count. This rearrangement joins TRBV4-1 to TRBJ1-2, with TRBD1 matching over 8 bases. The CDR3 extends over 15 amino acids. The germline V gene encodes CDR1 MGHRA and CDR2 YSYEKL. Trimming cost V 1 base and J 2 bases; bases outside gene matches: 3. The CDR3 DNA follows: TGCGCCAGCAGCCAAGGGGACAGGACAAACTATGGCTACACCTTC. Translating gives CASSQGDRTNYGYTF.

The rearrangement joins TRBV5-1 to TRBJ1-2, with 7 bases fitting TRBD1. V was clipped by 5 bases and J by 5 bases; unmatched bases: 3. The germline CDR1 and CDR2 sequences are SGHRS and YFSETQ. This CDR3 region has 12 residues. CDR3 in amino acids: CASSRDRYGYTF. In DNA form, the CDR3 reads TGCGCCAGCAGTAGGGACAGATATGGCTACACCTTC. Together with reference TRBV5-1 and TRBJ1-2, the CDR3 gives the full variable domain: KAGVTQTPRYLIKTRGQQVTLSCSPISGHRSVSWYQQTPGQGLQFLFEYFSETQRNKGNFPGRFSGRQFSNSRSEMNVSTLELGDSALYLCASSRDRYGYTFGSGTRLTVV.

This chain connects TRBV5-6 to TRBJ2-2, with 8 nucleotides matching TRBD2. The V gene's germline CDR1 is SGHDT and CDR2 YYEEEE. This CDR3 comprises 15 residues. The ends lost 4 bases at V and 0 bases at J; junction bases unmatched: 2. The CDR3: CASSPGGANTGELFF. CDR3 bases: TGTGCCAGCAGCCCCGGGGGGGCGAACACCGGGGAGCTGTTTTTT.

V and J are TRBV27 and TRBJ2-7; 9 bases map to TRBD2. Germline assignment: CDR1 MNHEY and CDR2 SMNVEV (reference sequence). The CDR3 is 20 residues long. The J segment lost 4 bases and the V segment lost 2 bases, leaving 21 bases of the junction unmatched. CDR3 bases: TGTGCCAGCAGTTTAGTCGGGTGGAGGGCGGGAGGGCCTTTAGGGTACGAGCAGTACTTC. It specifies CASSLVGWRAGGPLGYEQYF.

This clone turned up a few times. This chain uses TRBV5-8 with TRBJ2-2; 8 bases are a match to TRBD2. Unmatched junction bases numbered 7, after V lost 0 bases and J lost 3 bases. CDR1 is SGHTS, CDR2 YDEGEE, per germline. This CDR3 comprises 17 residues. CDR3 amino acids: CASSLEARGDYTGELFF. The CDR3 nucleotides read TGTGCCAGCAGCTTGGAAGCGCGGGGGGACTACACCGGGGAGCTGTTTTTT.

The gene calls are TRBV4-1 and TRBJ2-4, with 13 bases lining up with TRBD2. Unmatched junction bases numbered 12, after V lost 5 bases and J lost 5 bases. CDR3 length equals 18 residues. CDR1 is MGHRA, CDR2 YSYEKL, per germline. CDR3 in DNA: TGCGCCAGCAGCACCCGGACTAGCGGGAGCCCGGGCCAAAACATTCAGTACTTC. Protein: CASSTRTSGSPGQNIQYF.

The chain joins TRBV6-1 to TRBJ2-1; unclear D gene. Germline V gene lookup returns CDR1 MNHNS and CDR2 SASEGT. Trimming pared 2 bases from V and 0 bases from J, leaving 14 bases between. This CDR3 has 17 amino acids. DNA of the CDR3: TGTGCCAGCAGTGAACCCCCCCATGATAGCTCCTACAATGAGCAGTTCTTC. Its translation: CASSEPPHDSSYNEQFF.

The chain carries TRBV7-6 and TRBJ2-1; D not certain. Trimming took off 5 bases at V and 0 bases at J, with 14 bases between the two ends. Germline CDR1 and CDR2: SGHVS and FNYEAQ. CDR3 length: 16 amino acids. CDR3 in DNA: TGTGCCAGCAGCCTCGTGGCGGTAAGCTCCTACAATGAGCAGTTCTTC. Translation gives CASSLVAVSSYNEQFF.

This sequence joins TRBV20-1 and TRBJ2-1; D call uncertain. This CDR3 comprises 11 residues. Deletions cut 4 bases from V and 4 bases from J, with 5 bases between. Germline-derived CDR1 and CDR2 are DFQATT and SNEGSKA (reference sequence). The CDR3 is CSANLYNEQFF. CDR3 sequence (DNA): TGCAGTGCTAACTTATACAATGAGCAGTTCTTC.

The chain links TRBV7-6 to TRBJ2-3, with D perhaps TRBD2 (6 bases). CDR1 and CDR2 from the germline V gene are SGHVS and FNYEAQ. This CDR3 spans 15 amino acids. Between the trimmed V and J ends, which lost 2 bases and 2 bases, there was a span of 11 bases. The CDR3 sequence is CASSLPAGITDTQYF. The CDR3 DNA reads TGTGCCAGCAGCTTACCGGCGGGGATCACAGATACGCAGTATTTT.

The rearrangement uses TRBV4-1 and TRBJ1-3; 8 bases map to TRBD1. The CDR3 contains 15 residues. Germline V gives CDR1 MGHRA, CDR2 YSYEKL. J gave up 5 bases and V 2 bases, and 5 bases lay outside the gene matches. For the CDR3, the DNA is TGCGCCAGCAGCCAAACCGGACAGGGAAGAAACACCATATATTTT. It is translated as CASSQTGQGRNTIYF.

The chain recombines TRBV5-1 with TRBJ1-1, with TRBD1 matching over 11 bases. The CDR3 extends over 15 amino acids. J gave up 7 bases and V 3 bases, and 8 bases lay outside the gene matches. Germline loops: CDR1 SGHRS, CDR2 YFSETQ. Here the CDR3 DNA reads TGCGCCAGCAGCTCGGACGGACAGGGGGCAGGTGAAGCTTTCTTT. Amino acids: CASSSDGQGAGEAFF.

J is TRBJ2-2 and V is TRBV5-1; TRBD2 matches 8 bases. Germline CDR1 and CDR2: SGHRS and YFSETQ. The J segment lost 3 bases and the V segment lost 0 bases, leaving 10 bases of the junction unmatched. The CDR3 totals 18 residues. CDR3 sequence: CASSLAGGAGDHTGELFF. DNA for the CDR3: TGCGCCAGCAGCTTGGCCGGGGGAGCGGGAGATCACACCGGGGAGCTGTTTTTT. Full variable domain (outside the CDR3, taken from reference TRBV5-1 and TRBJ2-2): KAGVTQTPRYLIKTRGQQVTLSCSPISGHRSVSWYQQTPGQGLQFLFEYFSETQRNKGNFPGRFSGRQFSNSRSEMNVSTLELGDSALYLCASSLAGGAGDHTGELFFGEGSRLTVL.

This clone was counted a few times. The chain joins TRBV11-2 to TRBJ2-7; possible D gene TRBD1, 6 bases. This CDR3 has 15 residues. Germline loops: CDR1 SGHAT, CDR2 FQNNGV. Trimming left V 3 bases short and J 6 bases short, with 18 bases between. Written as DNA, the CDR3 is TGTGCCAGCAGCTTTCTCCCCCAGGGGCTTTTCGAGCAGTACTTC. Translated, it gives CASSFLPQGLFEQYF.

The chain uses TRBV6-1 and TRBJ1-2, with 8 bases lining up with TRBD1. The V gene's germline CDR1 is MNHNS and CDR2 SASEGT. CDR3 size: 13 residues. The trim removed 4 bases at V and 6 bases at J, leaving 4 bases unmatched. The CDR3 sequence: CASSGQGRNGYTF. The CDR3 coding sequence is TGTGCCAGCAGTGGACAGGGGCGCAATGGCTACACCTTC.

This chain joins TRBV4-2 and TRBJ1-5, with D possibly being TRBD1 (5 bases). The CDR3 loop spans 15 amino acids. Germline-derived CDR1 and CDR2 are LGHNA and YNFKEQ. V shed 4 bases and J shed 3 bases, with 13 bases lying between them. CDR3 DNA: TGTGCCAGCAGCCGGGGGGAACGCTCCAATCAGCCCCAGCATTTT. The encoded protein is CASSRGERSNQPQHF.

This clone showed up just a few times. The CDR3 DNA sequence: TGTGCCAGCAGTTTAAGTGGCAGGGTCGGTGGCTACACCTTC. It codes for CASSLSGRVGGYTF. The chain links TRBV28 to TRBJ1-2; tentatively, D is TRBD1 (5 bases). The V end was cut by 2 bases, the J end by 7 bases, with 14 bases between. Per germline, CDR1 MDHEN and CDR2 SYDVKM. The CDR3 has 14 amino acids.

CDR3 sequence reads: CASVTGVNTEAFF. The DNA of the CDR3 is TGTGCCAGCGTCACAGGGGTGAACACTGAAGCTTTCTTT. This sequence joins TRBV28 and TRBJ1-1, with 7 bases that match TRBD1. The CDR3 loop spans 13 amino acids. Trimming removed 8 bases from V and 0 bases from J; junction bases left unmatched: 3. The germline gives CDR1 MDHEN, CDR2 SYDVKM.

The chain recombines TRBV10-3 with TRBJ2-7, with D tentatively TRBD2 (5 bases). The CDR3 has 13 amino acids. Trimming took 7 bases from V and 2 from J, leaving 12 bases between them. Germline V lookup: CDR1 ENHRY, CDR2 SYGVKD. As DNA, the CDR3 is TGTGCCATCATCAACCGGGAAACCTACGAGCAGTACTTC. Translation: CAIINRETYEQYF.

CDR3 sequence: CASSKQGMGYSNQPQHF. CDR3 bases: TGTGCCAGCTCCAAACAGGGTATGGGGTATAGCAATCAGCCCCAGCATTTT. The genes are TRBV28 and TRBJ1-5, with D possibly being TRBD1 (6 bases). This CDR3 contains 17 residues. From germline, CDR1 is MDHEN and CDR2 SYDVKM. V dropped 8 bases and J dropped 0 bases, with 20 bases sitting between them.